This T cell receptor (beta chain) is from a study of beta chain features in type 1 diabetes. The study's findings and limits: For type 1 diabetes patients, VDJ junctions showed fewer insertions and more deletions. The naive, central memory and Treg TCRB repertoires looked more alike in patients than they did in healthy donors. Type 1 diabetes patients showed a moderate but significant shortening of TCRB CDR3s in all four CD4+ subsets.

Investigators reverse transcribed all isolated RNA, so they sequenced expressed TCRB transcripts. Generated by immunoSEQ multiplex PCR, the TCRdb table keeps only in-frame clones and is missing some. The sample holds 95,000 to 110,000 clones, 25% to 35% seen once. As regards this clone: What it binds is unknown.

Using CD45RO/CCR7/CD25/CD127/CD95/CD27, CD4+ naive, central memory, regulatory and stem cell-like memory cells were sorted. The sample consisted of central memory CD4+ T cells from blood. The receptor comes from a woman aged 18-29 years with type 1 diabetes.

CDR3 DNA sequence: TGTGCCAGCAGCCCGACTAATCACCAAGAGACCCAGTACTTC. Translating gives CASSPTNHQETQYF. The chain recombines TRBV7-2 with TRBJ2-5; D perhaps matches TRBD2 (5 bases). V lost 5 bases to trimming and J lost 0 bases, with 10 bases between them. The germline CDR1 and CDR2 sequences are SGHTA and FQGNSA. There are 14 residues in the CDR3.